This T cell receptor beta chain appears in the sequencing data of a study of T cells in Graves' hyperthyroidism and ophthalmopathy. From germline, CDR1 is LGHDT and CDR2 YNNKEL (reference sequence). V lost 5 bases, J lost 0 bases, and 17 bases lay in between. The CDR3 is made up of 17 amino acids. This clonotype has at least ten counts. The source material, RNA transcripts, was used to amplify TCR beta CDR3 regions. First-round RT-PCR of the TCR CDR3 relied on the HTBI primer set. TCRdb reprocessed the multiplex PCR reads via MiXCR and lists one record per CDR3 protein. The sample has around 430,000 distinct CDR3 sequences; 15% are singletons.

The chain recombines TRBV3-1 with TRBJ2-1, with D possibly TRBD2 on 6 matching bases. Sequencing was done on a sample of blood. This clonotype was sampled from a woman aged 30 to 39 with Graves' hyperthyroidism. The CDR3 spells CASSKKALASSYNEQFF. The CDR3 DNA sequence: TGTGCCAGCAGCAAAAAGGCCCTAGCGAGCTCCTACAATGAGCAGTTCTTC.